This T cell receptor beta chain was sequenced in a study of blood T cell repertoires in COVID-19. As for the study in general: Sites in the United States, Italy and Spain provided acute and convalescent COVID-19 samples.

V dropped 3 bases and J dropped 0 bases, with 13 bases sitting between them. The CDR3 runs to 16 residues. Germline CDR1 and CDR2: SGDLS and YYNGEE. TCRdb's table, derived via immunoSEQ multiplex PCR, lists solely in-frame clones and lacks some. The table has 250,000 to 300,000 clones, 80% to 90% seen once. The sequence was collected from a man aged 25-40 years with acute COVID-19. The material sequenced was PBMCs or T cells enriched from blood (not recorded which). V and J are TRBV9 and TRBJ1-5; a weak D match, TRBD1 (5 bases). CDR3 protein: CASSADRGNSNQPQHF. The CDR3 coding sequence is TGTGCCAGCAGCGCCGATCGGGGGAATAGCAATCAGCCCCAGCATTTT.